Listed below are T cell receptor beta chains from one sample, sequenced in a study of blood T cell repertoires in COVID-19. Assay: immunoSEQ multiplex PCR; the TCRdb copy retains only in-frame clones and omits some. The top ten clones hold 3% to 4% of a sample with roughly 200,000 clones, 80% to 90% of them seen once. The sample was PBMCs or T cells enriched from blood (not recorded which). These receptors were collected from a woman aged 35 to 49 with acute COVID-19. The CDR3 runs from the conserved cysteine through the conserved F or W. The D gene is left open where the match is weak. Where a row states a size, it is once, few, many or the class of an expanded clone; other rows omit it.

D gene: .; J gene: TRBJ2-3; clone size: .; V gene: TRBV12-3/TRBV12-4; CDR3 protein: CASSLAGADTQYF; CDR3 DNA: TGTGCCAGCAGTTTGGCAGGGGCAGATACGCAGTATTTT
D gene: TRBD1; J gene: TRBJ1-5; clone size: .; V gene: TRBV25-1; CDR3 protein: CANRSDREKTVQDQPQHF; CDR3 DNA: TGTGCCAACAGATCGGACAGGGAAAAGACGGTGCAGGATCAGCCCCAGCATTTT
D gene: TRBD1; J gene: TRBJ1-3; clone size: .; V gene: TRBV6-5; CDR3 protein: CASTGGRAVRNTIYF; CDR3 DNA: TGTGCCAGTACAGGGGGCAGGGCGGTAAGGAACACCATATATTTT
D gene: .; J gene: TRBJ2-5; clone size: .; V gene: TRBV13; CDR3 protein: CASSPPGQSQETQYF; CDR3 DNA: TGTGCCAGCAGCCCACCTGGACAGAGCCAAGAGACCCAGTACTTC
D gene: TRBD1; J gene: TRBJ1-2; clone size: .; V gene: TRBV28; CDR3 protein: CASSFLGTGGYYGYTF; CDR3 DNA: TGTGCCAGCAGTTTTCTCGGGACAGGGGGATACTATGGCTACACCTTC
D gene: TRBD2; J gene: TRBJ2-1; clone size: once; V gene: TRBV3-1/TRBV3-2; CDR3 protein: CASSFRTSGTLYNEQFF; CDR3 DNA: TGTGCCAGCAGCTTCCGGACTAGCGGGACGCTTTACAATGAGCAGTTCTTC
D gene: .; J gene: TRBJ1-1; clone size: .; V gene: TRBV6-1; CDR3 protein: CASSEALDSTEAFF; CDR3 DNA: TGTGCCAGCAGTGAAGCGTTGGACAGCACTGAAGCTTTCTTT
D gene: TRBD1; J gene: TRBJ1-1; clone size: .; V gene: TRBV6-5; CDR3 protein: CASRGTAGEAFF; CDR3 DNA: TGTGCCAGCAGAGGGACAGCGGGTGAAGCTTTCTTT
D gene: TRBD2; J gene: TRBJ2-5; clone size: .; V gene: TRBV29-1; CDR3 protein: CSVVTSGIQETQYF; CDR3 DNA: TGCAGCGTTGTAACTAGCGGGATACAAGAGACCCAGTACTTC
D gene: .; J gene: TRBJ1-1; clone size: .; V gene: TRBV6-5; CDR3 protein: CASMGPGPEAFF; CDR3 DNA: TGTGCCAGCATGGGGCCGGGCCCGGAAGCTTTCTTT
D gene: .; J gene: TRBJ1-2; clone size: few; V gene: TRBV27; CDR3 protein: CASSSYPGVEYGYTF; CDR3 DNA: TGTGCCAGCAGTTCTTACCCAGGGGTGGAATATGGCTACACCTTC
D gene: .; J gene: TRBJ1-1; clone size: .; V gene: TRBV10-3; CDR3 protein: CAISDRVGMNTEAFF; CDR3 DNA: TGTGCCATCAGTGACAGGGTAGGCATGAACACTGAAGCTTTCTTT
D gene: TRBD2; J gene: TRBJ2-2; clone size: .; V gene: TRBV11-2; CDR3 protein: CASSLELAGSTGELFF; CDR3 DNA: TGTGCCAGCAGCTTAGAACTAGCGGGATCGACCGGGGAGCTGTTTTTT
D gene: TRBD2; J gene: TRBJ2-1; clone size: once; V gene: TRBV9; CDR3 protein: CASSSRTSGVYNEQFF; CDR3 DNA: TGTGCCAGCAGCTCCCGGACTAGCGGGGTATACAATGAGCAGTTCTTC
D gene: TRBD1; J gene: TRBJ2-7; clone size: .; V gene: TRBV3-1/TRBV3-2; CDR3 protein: CASSRDRGSVEQYF; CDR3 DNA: TGTGCCAGCTCCCGGGACAGGGGATCGGTGGAGCAGTACTTC
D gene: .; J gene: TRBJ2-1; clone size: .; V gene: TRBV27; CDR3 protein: CASSLTWYGSINNEQFF; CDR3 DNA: TGTGCCAGCAGTTTAACTTGGTACGGGAGTATCAACAATGAGCAGTTCTTC
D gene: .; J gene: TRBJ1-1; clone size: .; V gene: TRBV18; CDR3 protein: CASSHSLQGWSTEAFF; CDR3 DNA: TGTGCCAGCTCACACTCCTTACAGGGATGGAGCACTGAAGCTTTCTTT
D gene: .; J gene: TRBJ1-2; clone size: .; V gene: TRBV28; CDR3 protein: CASLSLTGRGGYTF; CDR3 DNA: TGTGCCAGCTTATCCCTTACAGGGCGAGGAGGCTACACCTTC
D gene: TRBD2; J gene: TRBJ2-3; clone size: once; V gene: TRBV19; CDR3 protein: CASSRRLAGLSSTDTQYF; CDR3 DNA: TGTGCCAGTAGCCGTAGACTAGCGGGTCTATCTAGCACAGATACGCAGTATTTT
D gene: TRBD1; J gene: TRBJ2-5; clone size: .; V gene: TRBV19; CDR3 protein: CASSYDRAGQETQYF; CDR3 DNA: TGTGCCAGTAGTTATGACAGGGCCGGCCAAGAGACCCAGTACTTC
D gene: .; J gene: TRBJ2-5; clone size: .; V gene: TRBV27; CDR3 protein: CASSETVAETQYF; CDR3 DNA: TGTGCCAGCAGCGAGACGGTAGCTGAGACCCAGTACTTC
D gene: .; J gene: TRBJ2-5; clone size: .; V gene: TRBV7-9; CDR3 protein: CASTLGSHPQETQYF; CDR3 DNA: TGTGCCAGCACCCTAGGCTCCCACCCCCAAGAGACCCAGTACTTC
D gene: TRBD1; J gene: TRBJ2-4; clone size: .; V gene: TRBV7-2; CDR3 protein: CASSLSGTGMNIQYF; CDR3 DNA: TGTGCCAGCAGCTTATCCGGGACAGGAATGAACATTCAGTACTTC
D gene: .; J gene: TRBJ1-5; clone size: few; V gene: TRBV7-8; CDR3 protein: CASSLAIFGQPQHF; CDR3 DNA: TGTGCCAGCAGCTTAGCGATCTTCGGTCAGCCCCAGCATTTT
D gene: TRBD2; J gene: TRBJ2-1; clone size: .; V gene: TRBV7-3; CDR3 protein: CASSLGGLAGLYNEQFF; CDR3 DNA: TGTGCCAGCAGCTTAGGGGGACTAGCGGGGCTCTACAATGAGCAGTTCTTC
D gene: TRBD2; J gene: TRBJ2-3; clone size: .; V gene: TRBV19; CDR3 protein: CASSRGTSGSPTDTQYF; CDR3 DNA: TGTGCCAGTAGTCGAGGGACTAGCGGGAGTCCCACAGATACGCAGTATTTT
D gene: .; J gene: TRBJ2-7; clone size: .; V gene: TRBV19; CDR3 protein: CASSIDRRDEQYF; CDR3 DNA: TGTGCCAGTAGTATAGATAGGCGGGACGAGCAGTACTTC
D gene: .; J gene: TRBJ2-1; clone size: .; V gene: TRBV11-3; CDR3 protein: CASSPLVGPNNEQFF; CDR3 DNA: TGTGCCAGCAGCCCTCTCGTGGGGCCTAACAATGAGCAGTTCTTC
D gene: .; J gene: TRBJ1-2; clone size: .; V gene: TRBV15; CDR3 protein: CATSRDLSGGYTF; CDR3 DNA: TGTGCCACCAGCAGAGATTTATCGGGGGGCTACACCTTC
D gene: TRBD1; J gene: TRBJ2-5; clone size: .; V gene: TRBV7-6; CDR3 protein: CASSPGGTGGRETQYF; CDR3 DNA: TGTGCCAGCAGCCCCGGTGGGACAGGGGGCAGGGAGACCCAGTACTTC
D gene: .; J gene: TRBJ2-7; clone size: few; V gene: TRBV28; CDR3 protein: CATRRRRSYEQYF; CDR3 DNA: TGTGCTACTAGGCGAAGGAGATCCTACGAGCAGTACTTC
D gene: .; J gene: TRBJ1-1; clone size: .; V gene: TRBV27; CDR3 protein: CASSFGEGNTEAFF; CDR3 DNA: TGTGCCAGCAGTTTTGGGGAGGGGAACACTGAAGCTTTCTTT
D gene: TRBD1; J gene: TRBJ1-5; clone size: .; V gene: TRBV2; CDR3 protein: CASSDRARSNQPQHF; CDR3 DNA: TGTGCCAGCAGCGACAGGGCGAGGAGCAATCAGCCCCAGCATTTT
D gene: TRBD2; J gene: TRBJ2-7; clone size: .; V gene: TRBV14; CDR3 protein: CASSQGGTTRQEQYF; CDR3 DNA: TGTGCCAGCAGCCAAGGGGGGACTACCCGTCAAGAGCAGTACTTC
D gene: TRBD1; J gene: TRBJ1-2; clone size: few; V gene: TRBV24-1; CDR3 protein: CATSERDSDSNYGYTF; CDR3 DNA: TGTGCCACCAGTGAAAGGGACAGCGATTCTAACTATGGCTACACCTTC
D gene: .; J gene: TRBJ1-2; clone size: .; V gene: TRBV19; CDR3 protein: CASHTLYHGYTF; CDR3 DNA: TGTGCCAGTCACACATTGTACCATGGCTACACCTTC
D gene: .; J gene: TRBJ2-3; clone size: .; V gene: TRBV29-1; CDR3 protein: CSVVGEGMGGTDTQYF; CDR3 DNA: TGCAGCGTTGTAGGTGAGGGTATGGGCGGCACAGATACGCAGTATTTT
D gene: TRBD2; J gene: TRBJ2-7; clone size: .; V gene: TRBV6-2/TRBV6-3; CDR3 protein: CASSGSGRNSSYEQYF; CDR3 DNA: TGTGCCAGCAGTGGTAGCGGGAGGAACAGCTCCTACGAGCAGTACTTC
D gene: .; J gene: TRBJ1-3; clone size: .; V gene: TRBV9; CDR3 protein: CASSSLGGGSGNTIYF; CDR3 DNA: TGTGCCAGCAGCTCCCTGGGGGGGGGCTCTGGAAACACCATATATTTT
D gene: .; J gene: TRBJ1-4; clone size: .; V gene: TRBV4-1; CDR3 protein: CASSPRGVNEKLFF; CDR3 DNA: TGCGCCAGCAGCCCCCGGGGAGTTAATGAAAAACTGTTTTTT